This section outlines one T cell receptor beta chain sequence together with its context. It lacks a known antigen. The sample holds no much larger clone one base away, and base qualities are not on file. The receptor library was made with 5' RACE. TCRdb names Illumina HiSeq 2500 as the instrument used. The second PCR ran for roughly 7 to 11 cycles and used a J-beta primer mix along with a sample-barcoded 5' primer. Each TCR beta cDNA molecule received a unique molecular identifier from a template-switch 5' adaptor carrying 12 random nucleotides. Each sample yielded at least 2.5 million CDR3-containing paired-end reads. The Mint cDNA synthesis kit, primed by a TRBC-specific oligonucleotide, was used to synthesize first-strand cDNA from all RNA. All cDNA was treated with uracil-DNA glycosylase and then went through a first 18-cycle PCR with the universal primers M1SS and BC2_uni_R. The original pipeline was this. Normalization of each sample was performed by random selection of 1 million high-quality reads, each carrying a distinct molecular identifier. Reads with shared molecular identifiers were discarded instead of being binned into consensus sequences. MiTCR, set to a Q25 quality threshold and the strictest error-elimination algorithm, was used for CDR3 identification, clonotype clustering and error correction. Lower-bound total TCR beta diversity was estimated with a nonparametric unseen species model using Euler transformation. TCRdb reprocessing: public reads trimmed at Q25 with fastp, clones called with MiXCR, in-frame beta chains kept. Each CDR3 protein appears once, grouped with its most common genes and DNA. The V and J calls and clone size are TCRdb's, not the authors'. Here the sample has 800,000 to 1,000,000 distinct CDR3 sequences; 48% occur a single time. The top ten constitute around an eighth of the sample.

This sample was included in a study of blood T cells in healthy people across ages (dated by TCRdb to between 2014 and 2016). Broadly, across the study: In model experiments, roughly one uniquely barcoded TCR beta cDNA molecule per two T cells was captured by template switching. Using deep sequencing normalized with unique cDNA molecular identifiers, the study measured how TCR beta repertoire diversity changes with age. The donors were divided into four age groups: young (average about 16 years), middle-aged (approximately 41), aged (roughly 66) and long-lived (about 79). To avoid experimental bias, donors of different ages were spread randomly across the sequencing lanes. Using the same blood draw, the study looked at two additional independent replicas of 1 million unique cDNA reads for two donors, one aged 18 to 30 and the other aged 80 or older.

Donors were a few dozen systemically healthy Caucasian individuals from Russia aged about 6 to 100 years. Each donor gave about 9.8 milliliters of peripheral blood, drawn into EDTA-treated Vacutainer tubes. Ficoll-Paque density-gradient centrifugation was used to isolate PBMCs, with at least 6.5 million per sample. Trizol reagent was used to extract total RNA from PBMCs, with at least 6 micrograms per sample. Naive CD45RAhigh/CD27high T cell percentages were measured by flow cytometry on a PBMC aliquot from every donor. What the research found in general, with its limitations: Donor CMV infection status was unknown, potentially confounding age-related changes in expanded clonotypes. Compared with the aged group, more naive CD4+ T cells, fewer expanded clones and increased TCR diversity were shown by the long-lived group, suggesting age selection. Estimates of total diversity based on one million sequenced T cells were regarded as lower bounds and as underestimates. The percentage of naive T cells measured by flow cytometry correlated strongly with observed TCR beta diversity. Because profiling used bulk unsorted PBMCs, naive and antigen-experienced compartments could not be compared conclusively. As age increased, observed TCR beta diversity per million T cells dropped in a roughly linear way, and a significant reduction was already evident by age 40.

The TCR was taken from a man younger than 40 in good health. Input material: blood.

The CDR3 protein: CASSSQGAPRDTQYF. Here is the DNA: TGTGCCAGCAGTTCCCAGGGGGCCCCTCGGGATACGCAGTATTTT. This chain joins TRBV6-2 or TRBV6-3 to TRBJ2-3, with TRBD1 identical over 8 junction bases. The CDR1 and CDR2 encoded by the germline V gene are MNHEY and SVGEGT. The CDR3 goes from the cysteine to the phenylalanine over 15 residues. The kept DNA is CDR3 alone, 45 bases in frame from the first base. V loses 4 bases at its end and J loses 6 bases; junction bases beyond the gene matches: 9.